This TCR beta chain came from a study of blood T cells in healthy people across ages. This clonotype was counted a few times. The use of a sample-barcoded 5' primer and a J-beta primer mix characterized a second PCR of roughly 7 to 11 cycles. From the 5' RACE reads, TCRdb called clonotypes with MiXCR, one entry per CDR3 protein. The sample yields around 1,800,000 distinct CDR3 sequences, about 39% seen once. The sequence came from a human donor in good health. The sample comprised blood.

Here the CDR3 reads CASSLANFNTEAFF. CDR3 bases: TGTGCCAGCAGCTTAGCCAACTTTAACACTGAAGCTTTCTTT. The genes are TRBV7-9 and TRBJ1-1, with unresolved D. V lost 0 bases and J 2 bases, leaving 7 bases between the germline ends. CDR3 length: 14 amino acids. The germline V gene has CDR1 SEHNR and CDR2 FQNEAQ (reference sequence).